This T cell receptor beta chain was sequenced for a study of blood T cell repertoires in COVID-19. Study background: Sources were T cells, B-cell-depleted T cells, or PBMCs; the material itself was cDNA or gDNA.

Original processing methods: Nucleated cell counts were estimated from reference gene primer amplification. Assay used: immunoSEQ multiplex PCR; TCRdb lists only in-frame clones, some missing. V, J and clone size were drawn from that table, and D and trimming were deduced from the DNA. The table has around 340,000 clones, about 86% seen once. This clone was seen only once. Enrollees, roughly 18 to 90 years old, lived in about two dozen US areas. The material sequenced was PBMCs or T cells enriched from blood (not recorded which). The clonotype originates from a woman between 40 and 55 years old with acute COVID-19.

CDR3 nucleotides: TGCGCCAGCAGCTTTACGGGACAGGGCTCTGGCTACACCTTC. It codes for CASSFTGQGSGYTF. The J gene is TRBJ1-2, the V gene TRBV5-1, with 9 bases fitting TRBD1. The CDR3 covers 14 residues. Unmatched junction bases numbered 6, after V lost 2 bases and J lost 7 bases. The germline CDR1 and CDR2 sequences are SGHRS and YFSETQ. Complete variable domain (other parts from reference TRBV5-1 and TRBJ1-2): KAGVTQTPRYLIKTRGQQVTLSCSPISGHRSVSWYQQTPGQGLQFLFEYFSETQRNKGNFPGRFSGRQFSNSRSEMNVSTLELGDSALYLCASSFTGQGSGYTFGSGTRLTVV.